The next 23 T cell receptor beta chains were all read from a single sample in a study of molecular identifiers for immune sequencing clone quantification. Using its own MiXCR run on the PCR reads, TCRdb lists one record per CDR3 protein. The profile shows 550,000 to 750,000 distinct CDR3 sequences, about 20% of them singletons. Sequencing was performed on naive CD8+ T cells from blood, with Jurkat cell RNA spiked in. Subset of the sample: FACS-sorted CD8+CD4-CCR7+CD45RA+ naive T cells. Source of these receptors: a human donor in good health. Some libraries in this study had Jurkat cell RNA spiked in.

The rearrangement uses TRBV10-3 and TRBJ1-2; D gene uncertain. The germline V gene encodes CDR1 ENHRY and CDR2 SYGVKD. The CDR3 spans 13 residues. Deletions cut 3 bases from V and 2 bases from J, with 7 bases between. Here the CDR3 reads CAISDWGNYGYTF. CDR3 nucleotide sequence: TGTGCCATCAGTGATTGGGGAAACTATGGCTACACCTTC.

Points on this clonotype: With a much larger clone just one base away, this may be a read error. The chain employs TRBV13 and TRBJ1-2, with 7 nucleotides matching TRBD1. CDR1 is PRHDT and CDR2 is FYEKMQ in the germline V gene (reference sequence). This CDR3 has 16 amino acids. In nucleotides, the CDR3 is TGTGTCAGCAGCTTTTTTACCGGGACAGTTAACTATGGCTACACCTTC. Translation gives CVSSFFTGTVNYGYTF.

This clonotype has a count of ten or more. V usage is TRBV6-5 and J usage is TRBJ2-2; D not certain. V was pared by 2 bases and J by 1 base, with 8 bases between. The CDR3 runs to 15 residues. Germline CDR1 MNHEY, CDR2 SVGAGI. CDR3 bases: TGTGCCAGCAGTTACGTTCAGAGGAACACCGGGGAGCTGTTTTTT. It is translated as CASSYVQRNTGELFF.

This clonotype was counted ten times or more. The J gene is TRBJ2-3, the V gene TRBV13; 9 bases match TRBD1. The CDR3 contains 17 residues. The V and J ends lost 1 base and 3 bases, in that order; junction bases with no gene match: 8. Germline CDR1 reads PRHDT; CDR2 reads FYEKMQ (reference sequence). This chain's CDR3 is CASSLEYGTGMTDTQYF. The CDR3 coding sequence is TGTGCCAGCAGCTTAGAGTATGGGACAGGGATGACAGATACGCAGTATTTT.

Ten or more counts support this clonotype. This rearrangement joins TRBV3-1 to TRBJ1-1; D is uncertain. CDR1 and CDR2 (germline): LGHDT, YNNKEL (reference sequence). CDR3 length: 12 amino acids. V was shortened by 0 bases and J by 12 bases, with 11 bases between the two germline ends. In DNA form, the CDR3 reads TGTGCCAGCAGCCAAGATACGGCCTCAACTTTCTTT. Translated, it gives CASSQDTASTFF.

About this clonotype itself: This sequence may be a read error, since a much larger clone differs from it by one base. The chain recombines TRBV20-1 with TRBJ2-3; D is undetermined. Looked up from germline, CDR1 is DFQATT and CDR2 is SNEGSKA (reference sequence). The CDR3 sequence is 10 residues long. The CDR3 is CSASSDAQYF. The CDR3 DNA is TGCAGTGCTAGCTCAGATGCGCAGTATTTT.

The chain uses TRBV7-6 and TRBJ1-2; weak D call: TRBD1 (5 bases). CDR1 is SGHVS, CDR2 FNYEAQ, per germline. The CDR3 runs to 15 residues. Trimming cost V 0 bases and J 3 bases, with 11 bases left between them. CDR3 bases: TGTGCCAGCAGCTTAGCTGCCGGGGACCACTATGGCTACACCTTC. This translates into CASSLAAGDHYGYTF.

The chain joins TRBV19 to TRBJ2-5; D may be TRBD2 (6 bases). Germline assignment: CDR1 LNHDA and CDR2 SQIVND (reference sequence). Between the trimmed V and J ends, which lost 3 bases and 7 bases, there was a span of 15 bases. The CDR3 has 14 amino acids. CDR3 sequence: CASSIPSGLGTQYF. In nucleotides, the CDR3 is TGTGCCAGTAGTATCCCAAGCGGGCTAGGGACCCAGTACTTC. Combining the CDR3 with reference TRBV19 and TRBJ2-5 gives the whole variable domain DGGITQSPKYLFRKEGQNVTLSCEQNLNHDAMYWYRQDPGQGLRLIYYSQIVNDFQKGDIAEGYSVSREKKESFPLTVTSAQKNPTAFYLCASSIPSGLGTQYFGPGTRLLVL.

As concerns this clonotype: Being one base from a much bigger clone, this may be a read error. The V call is TRBV7-2, the J call TRBJ2-2; D gene unclear. There are 13 residues in the CDR3. Germline CDR1 reads SGHTA; CDR2 reads FQGNSA. CDR3 bases: TGTGCCAACAGCTTCCCCTCTGCCGGGGAGCTGTTTTTT. This sequence encodes CANSFPSAGELFF. Supplemented by reference TRBV7-2 and TRBJ2-2, the full variable domain reads GAGVSQSPSNKVTEKGKDVELRCDPISGHTALYWYRQSLGQGLEFLIYFQGNSAPDKSGLPSDRFSAERTGGSVSTLTIQRTQQEDSAVYLCANSFPSAGELFFGEGSRLTVL.

This clonotype was seen ten or more times. V and J are TRBV19 and TRBJ2-7; D may be TRBD2 (5 bases). The germline V gene has CDR1 LNHDA and CDR2 SQIVND (reference sequence). The V end was cut by 5 bases, the J end by 7 bases, with 21 bases between. This CDR3 has 15 residues. The CDR3 loop reads CASSPSGGRDGEQYF. In nucleotides, the CDR3 is TGTGCCAGTAGTCCATCCGGAGGAAGAGACGGAGAGCAGTACTTC. Together with reference TRBV19 and TRBJ2-7, the CDR3 gives the full variable domain: DGGITQSPKYLFRKEGQNVTLSCEQNLNHDAMYWYRQDPGQGLRLIYYSQIVNDFQKGDIAEGYSVSREKKESFPLTVTSAQKNPTAFYLCASSPSGGRDGEQYFGPGTRLTVT.

Notes on this clonotype: A much bigger clone sits one base away, suggesting this may be a read error. In DNA form, the CDR3 reads TGTGCCAGCAATTCCCTTCACAGGGAGGGGAAAGAGACCCAGTACTTC. Protein sequence: CASNSLHREGKETQYF. The rearrangement links TRBV28 to TRBJ2-5, with D maybe TRBD2 (7 bases). Germline V gives CDR1 MDHEN, CDR2 SYDVKM. V dropped 7 bases and J dropped 3 bases, with 21 bases sitting between them. The CDR3 covers 16 residues. Together with reference TRBV28 and TRBJ2-5, the CDR3 gives the full variable domain: DVKVTQSSRYLVKRTGEKVFLECVQDMDHENMFWYRQDPGLGLRLIYFSYDVKMKEKGDIPEGYSVSREKKERFSLILESASTNQTSMYLCASNSLHREGKETQYFGPGTRLLVL.

The chain uses TRBV30 and TRBJ2-2; 10 positions match TRBD1. Trimming cost V 8 bases and J 7 bases; bases outside gene matches: 7. Germline loops: CDR1 GTSNPN, CDR2 SVGIG (reference sequence). This CDR3 has 13 amino acids. Here the CDR3 DNA reads TGTGCCGGGGACAGGGGTGGCGTCGGGGAGCTGTTTTTT. It codes for CAGDRGGVGELFF.

At least ten counts were recorded for this clonotype. The rearrangement uses TRBV27 and TRBJ1-6; D call uncertain. V was shortened by 3 bases and J by 3 bases, with 12 bases between the two germline ends. The CDR3 is 16 residues long. Germline V lookup: CDR1 MNHEY, CDR2 SMNVEV (reference sequence). In DNA, the CDR3 is TGTGCCAGCAGTTTGGTAGGAATTCACTATAATTCACCCCTCCACTTT. Protein product: CASSLVGIHYNSPLHF.

This clonotype was seen more than once but under ten times. The V and J genes are TRBV9 and TRBJ2-3, with 12 bases fitting TRBD2. V lost 0 bases and J lost 6; bases outside the gene matches: 5. This CDR3 comprises 16 residues. The V gene's germline CDR1 is SGDLS and CDR2 YYNGEE. The CDR3 sequence is CASSVGTSGGRDTQYF. CDR3 bases: TGTGCCAGCAGCGTAGGTACTAGCGGGGGGCGGGATACGCAGTATTTT. Together with reference TRBV9 and TRBJ2-3, the CDR3 gives the full variable domain: DSGVTQTPKHLITATGQRVTLRCSPRSGDLSVYWYQQSLDQGLQFLIQYYNGEERAKGNILERFSAQQFPDLHSELNLSSLELGDSALYFCASSVGTSGGRDTQYFGPGTRLTVL.

This clonotype was detected only a few times. The chain joins TRBV12-3 or TRBV12-4 to TRBJ2-7, with 10 bases matching TRBD1. Trimming cost V 3 bases and J 7 bases; bases outside gene matches: 6. The CDR3 is 14 residues long. The CDR3 bases are TGTGCCAGCAGTTTGACAGGGGGCCTGGAGGAGCAGTACTTC. The encoded protein is CASSLTGGLEEQYF.

This clonotype was picked up many times. The chain combines TRBV19 with TRBJ2-3, with a tentative D call TRBD2 (6 bases). With 3 bases removed from V and 5 bases from J, the gap between germline ends came to 15 bases. The CDR3 length is 15 residues. The germline gives CDR1 LNHDA, CDR2 SQIVND (reference sequence). The CDR3 sequence: CASSMGLLGGDTQYF. The CDR3 DNA is TGTGCCAGTAGTATGGGACTCCTAGGTGGAGATACGCAGTATTTT. Based on the CDR3 plus reference TRBV19 and TRBJ2-3, the full variable domain is DGGITQSPKYLFRKEGQNVTLSCEQNLNHDAMYWYRQDPGQGLRLIYYSQIVNDFQKGDIAEGYSVSREKKESFPLTVTSAQKNPTAFYLCASSMGLLGGDTQYFGPGTRLTVL.

This clonotype was observed at least ten times. V and J are TRBV18 and TRBJ2-3, with TRBD2 matching over 12 bases. The V gene's germline CDR1 is KGHSH and CDR2 LQKENI. CDR3 length equals 16 residues. V gave up 2 bases and J gave up 2 bases; unmatched junction bases: 2. In nucleotides, the CDR3 is TGTGCCAGCTCACCAACTAGCGGGGGGTTCACAGATACGCAGTATTTT. This sequence encodes CASSPTSGGFTDTQYF.

V usage is TRBV27 and J usage is TRBJ2-7, with 9 bases matching TRBD1. The ends lost 6 bases at V and 1 base at J; junction bases unmatched: 10. Germline-derived CDR1 and CDR2 are MNHEY and SMNVEV (reference sequence). The CDR3 covers 16 residues. The CDR3 DNA reads TGTGCCAGCAGGTTGACAGGGGGGACCCTTTCCTACGAGCAGTACTTC. Protein: CASRLTGGTLSYEQYF.

CDR3 sequence reads: CASKVRWTGTQRRFNEQFF. The CDR3 DNA follows: TGTGCCAGTAAGGTCCGGTGGACAGGGACCCAGCGGCGGTTTAATGAGCAGTTCTTC. The chain employs TRBV19 and TRBJ2-1; 8 nucleotides line up with TRBD1. Per the germline V gene, CDR1 is LNHDA and CDR2 is SQIVND (reference sequence). This CDR3 comprises 19 residues. Losses at the gene ends were 7 bases for V and 7 bases for J; bases not matched to a gene: 24. Using reference TRBV19 and TRBJ2-1 for the parts outside the CDR3, the full variable domain is DGGITQSPKYLFRKEGQNVTLSCEQNLNHDAMYWYRQDPGQGLRLIYYSQIVNDFQKGDIAEGYSVSREKKESFPLTVTSAQKNPTAFYLCASKVRWTGTQRRFNEQFFGPGTRLTVL.

This clonotype was recorded many times. The chain links TRBV6-5 to TRBJ1-5; a weak D match, TRBD1 (6 bases). CDR3 length: 14 amino acids. The V and J ends lost 2 bases and 7 bases respectively, with 12 bases between them. The V gene's germline CDR1 is MNHEY and CDR2 SVGAGI. The DNA of the CDR3 is TGTGCCAGCAGTTACGTACAGGGAAACCAGCCCCAGCATTTT. Translating it yields CASSYVQGNQPQHF.

This clonotype was seen a handful of times. The V and J genes are TRBV29-1 and TRBJ2-4, with D possibly TRBD1 on 6 matching bases. This CDR3 has 14 residues. Germline V gene lookup returns CDR1 SQVTM and CDR2 ANQGSEA. The V and J ends lost 0 bases and 7 bases respectively, with 13 bases between them. CDR3 in amino acids: CSVEDWGRGNIQYF. The CDR3 nucleotides read TGCAGCGTTGAAGATTGGGGAAGGGGGAACATTCAGTACTTC.

The sample holds a few counts of this clonotype. J is TRBJ2-5 and V is TRBV6-2 or TRBV6-3; tentatively, D is TRBD1 (5 bases). Between the trimmed V and J ends, which lost 0 bases and 4 bases, there was a span of 18 bases. The CDR3 length is 17 residues. Germline values: CDR1 MNHEY, CDR2 SVGEGT. Written as DNA, the CDR3 is TGTGCCAGCAGTTACTCAGGGGCCCGCGAACCCCGAGAGACCCAGTACTTC. Amino acids: CASSYSGAREPRETQYF.

This clonotype has at least ten counts. CDR3 loop: CASSLRDSPQGTQYF. CDR3 DNA: TGTGCCAGCAGCTTGCGGGACAGTCCTCAGGGTACGCAGTATTTT. The J gene is TRBJ2-3, the V gene TRBV7-9, with D possibly being TRBD1 (7 bases). The V and J ends lost 3 bases and 8 bases respectively, with 18 bases between them. CDR3 size: 15 residues. The germline gives CDR1 SEHNR, CDR2 FQNEAQ (reference sequence).